One and the same sample provided the 24 T cell receptor beta chains below, sequenced in a study of blood T cell repertoires in COVID-19. Clones were read by immunoSEQ multiplex PCR, and TCRdb kept only the in-frame ones, dropping some. This table has 150,000 to 200,000 clones, 80% to 85% appearing once. Sequences were obtained from PBMCs or T cells enriched from blood (not recorded which). The source is a woman aged 55 to 70 who had recovered from COVID-19.

V gene TRBV4-1 combines with J gene TRBJ1-2; no clear D. Trimming stripped 0 bases from V and 3 bases from J, with 14 bases between. The length of the CDR3 is 16 residues. Germline V gene sequence: CDR1 MGHRA, CDR2 YSYEKL. The CDR3 sequence is CASSQDQTGFDYGYTF. CDR3 nucleotide sequence: TGCGCCAGCAGCCAAGACCAGACGGGGTTCGACTATGGCTACACCTTC.

This clone occurred once. V gene TRBV28 combines with J gene TRBJ1-2; unclear D gene. V lost 3 bases and J lost 7, with 18 bases in between. Looked up from germline, CDR1 is MDHEN and CDR2 is SYDVKM. CDR3 size: 15 residues. In DNA form, the CDR3 reads TGTGCCAGCAGTTTTGGAAGCGACCCCTATGCTGGCTACACCTTC. Protein: CASSFGSDPYAGYTF.

J is TRBJ1-3 and V is TRBV29-1; D unresolved. The V and J ends lost 5 bases and 0 bases respectively, with 8 bases between them. The CDR3 covers 13 residues. CDR1 is SQVTM and CDR2 is ANQGSEA in the germline V gene. The CDR3 sequence is CSVSRDSGNTIYF. The DNA of the CDR3 is TGCAGCGTTTCCCGGGACTCTGGAAACACCATATATTTT. The full variable domain, in which reference TRBV29-1 and TRBJ1-3 provide the parts outside the CDR3, is SAVISQKPSRDICQRGTSLTIQCQVDSQVTMMFWYRQQPGQSLTLIATANQGSEATYESGFVIDKFPISRPNLTFSTLTVSNMSPEDSSIYLCSVSRDSGNTIYFGEGSWLTVV.

The chain uses TRBV3-1 (or the pseudogene TRBV3-2) and TRBJ2-1; D perhaps matches TRBD1 (6 bases). Germline V lookup: CDR1 LGHDT, CDR2 YNNKEL (reference sequence). V lost 0 bases and J lost 5, with 11 bases in between. The CDR3 covers 15 residues. CDR3 coding DNA: TGTGCCAGCAGCCAAGATGCAGGGGCTCACAATGAGCAGTTCTTC. Encoded protein: CASSQDAGAHNEQFF.

The chain uses TRBV7-3 and TRBJ1-5; D is perhaps TRBD1 (5 bases). CDR1 and CDR2 from the germline V gene are SGHTA and FQGTGA. CDR3 length: 13 amino acids. With 3 bases removed from V and 6 bases from J, the gap between germline ends came to 9 bases. This CDR3 reads CASSLGEGQPQHF. The CDR3 region has the DNA TGTGCCAGCAGCTTGGGGGAGGGTCAGCCCCAGCATTTT.

V gene TRBV7-6 combines with J gene TRBJ2-3; perhaps TRBD2 as D (6 bases). Per the germline V gene, CDR1 is SGHVS and CDR2 is FNYEAQ. The CDR3 runs to 13 residues. Deletions cut 3 bases from V and 5 bases from J, with 9 bases between. CDR3 nucleotides: TGTGCCAGCAGCTTTTGGCGGGGAGATACGCAGTATTTT. Translation gives CASSFWRGDTQYF.

The chain is built from TRBV19 and TRBJ2-3; perhaps TRBD1 as D (6 bases). The CDR3 is 15 residues long. Germline CDR1 is LNHDA and CDR2 is SQIVND (reference sequence). V lost 5 bases and J 0 bases, leaving 12 bases between the germline ends. CDR3 loop: CASSVGTTSTDTQYF. CDR3 coding DNA: TGTGCCAGTAGTGTGGGGACAACTAGCACAGATACGCAGTATTTT.

This rearrangement joins TRBV7-2 to TRBJ1-5, with D tentatively TRBD1 (5 bases). This CDR3 region has 15 residues. Germline values: CDR1 SGHTA, CDR2 FQGNSA. Trimming stripped 0 bases from V and 7 bases from J, with 13 bases between. This CDR3 reads CASSLAVGGVQPQHF. In DNA form, the CDR3 reads TGTGCCAGCAGCTTAGCGGTGGGGGGAGTACAGCCCCAGCATTTT.

In its sample, this clone was seen a few times. This rearrangement joins TRBV9 to TRBJ2-7, with 10 nucleotides matching TRBD2. The J segment lost 3 bases and the V segment lost 4 bases, leaving 10 bases of the junction unmatched. Germline values: CDR1 SGDLS, CDR2 YYNGEE. The length of the CDR3 is 16 residues. CDR3 bases: TGTGCCAGCAGCCCGCGACTAGCGGGTCCCGACTACGAGCAGTACTTC. Translating gives CASSPRLAGPDYEQYF.

V is TRBV27 and J is TRBJ1-2; TRBD1 might be the D (5 bases). Germline V CDR1 and CDR2: MNHEY, SMNVEV (reference sequence). The CDR3 is 14 amino acids. The V and J ends lost 5 bases and 4 bases respectively, with 14 bases between them. Written as DNA, the CDR3 is TGTGCCAGCAGTGCCCCGGGGGATCCCTATGGCTACACCTTC. Translation: CASSAPGDPYGYTF.

The genes are TRBV4-2 and TRBJ1-6; the D is unclear. The CDR3 length is 13 residues. The germline gives CDR1 LGHNA, CDR2 YNFKEQ. Trimming left V 4 bases short and J 6 bases short, with 7 bases between. The CDR3 region is CASSRNSNSPLHF. CDR3 bases: TGTGCCAGCAGCCGGAACAGTAATTCACCCCTCCACTTT.

The chain carries TRBV9 and TRBJ2-1; D possibly corresponds to TRBD2 (5 bases). The CDR3 covers 16 residues. Germline values: CDR1 SGDLS, CDR2 YYNGEE. V was trimmed by 0 bases and J by 6 bases, leaving 16 bases between them. This CDR3 is CASSVAPGPRGNEQFF. CDR3 sequence (DNA): TGTGCCAGCAGCGTAGCCCCGGGCCCCCGGGGCAATGAGCAGTTCTTC.

CDR3 nucleotides: TGTGCCAGCAGCGGGTGGGAGAGCTCCTATAATTCACCCCTCCACTTT. This translates into CASSGWESSYNSPLHF. The V call is TRBV3-1 (or the pseudogene TRBV3-2), the J call TRBJ1-6; no definite D call. Germline loops: CDR1 LGHDT, CDR2 YNNKEL (reference sequence). The CDR3 sequence is 16 residues long. V lost 5 bases, J lost 0 bases, and 11 bases lay in between.

The genes are TRBV6-2 or TRBV6-3 and TRBJ2-1; the D is unclear. Germline V gene sequence: CDR1 MNHEY, CDR2 SVGEGT. Trimming took 0 bases from V and 0 from J, leaving 18 bases between them. The CDR3 has 19 residues. Written as DNA, the CDR3 is TGTGCCAGCAGTTACTCGACGGCAGGCCCTTCGAGCTCCTACAATGAGCAGTTCTTC. Protein: CASSYSTAGPSSSYNEQFF.

The CDR3 DNA is TGCGCCAGCAGCTTGAGGCTAGCGGACACCGGGGAGCTGTTTTTT. This sequence encodes CASSLRLADTGELFF. The V call is TRBV5-1, the J call TRBJ2-2; the match to TRBD2 covers 7 bases. The length of the CDR3 is 15 residues. With 1 base clipped from V and 3 bases from J, the junction kept 3 bases outside the gene matches. The germline gives CDR1 SGHRS, CDR2 YFSETQ. The variable domain in full, with the rest retrieved from reference TRBV5-1 and TRBJ2-2, is KAGVTQTPRYLIKTRGQQVTLSCSPISGHRSVSWYQQTPGQGLQFLFEYFSETQRNKGNFPGRFSGRQFSNSRSEMNVSTLELGDSALYLCASSLRLADTGELFFGEGSRLTVL.

The chain employs TRBV28 and TRBJ2-1; D is uncertain. Trimming took off 5 bases at V and 4 bases at J, with 9 bases between the two ends. CDR1 and CDR2 (germline): MDHEN, SYDVKM. This CDR3 comprises 13 residues. DNA for the CDR3: TGTGCCAGCAGTCCAGTAGCTTACAATGAGCAGTTCTTC. This codes for CASSPVAYNEQFF.

The rearrangement uses TRBV2 and TRBJ1-5; D gene ambiguous. The CDR3 loop spans 17 amino acids. The ends were cut back, 2 bases at V and 0 bases at J, with 14 bases in the middle. The germline CDR1 and CDR2 sequences are SNHLY and FYNNEI. The CDR3 is CASSEPLNRYSNQPQHF. CDR3 bases: TGTGCCAGCAGTGAACCCTTAAACAGATATAGCAATCAGCCCCAGCATTTT.

The genes are TRBV28 and TRBJ2-3; D is unclear. The CDR3 runs to 16 residues. Germline lookup yields CDR1 MDHEN and CDR2 SYDVKM. The V gene lost 3 bases and the J gene lost 2 bases, with 15 bases spanning the gap. The CDR3: CASSFIRRHITDTQYF. Written as DNA, the CDR3 is TGTGCCAGCAGTTTTATCCGACGACACATCACAGATACGCAGTATTTT.

The V gene is TRBV3-1 (or the pseudogene TRBV3-2), the J gene TRBJ2-7; 8 nucleotides line up with TRBD2. This CDR3 is 16 amino acids long. The germline gives CDR1 LGHDT, CDR2 YNNKEL (reference sequence). J lost 0 bases, V lost 5 bases, and 9 bases had no gene match. CDR3 coding DNA: TGTGCCAGCAGCGGAGGAGCGGGGGCCTTCTCCTACGAGCAGTACTTC. Its protein is CASSGGAGAFSYEQYF.

The chain carries TRBV28 and TRBJ2-7; 8 nucleotides line up with TRBD1. Germline V gene lookup returns CDR1 MDHEN and CDR2 SYDVKM. V lost 6 bases, J lost 2 bases, and 6 bases stayed unmatched. This CDR3 contains 14 residues. DNA of the CDR3: TGTGCCAGCAGGAAAACAGGGGGTACCTACGAGCAGTACTTC. It encodes CASRKTGGTYEQYF. Supplemented by reference TRBV28 and TRBJ2-7, the full variable domain reads DVKVTQSSRYLVKRTGEKVFLECVQDMDHENMFWYRQDPGLGLRLIYFSYDVKMKEKGDIPEGYSVSREKKERFSLILESASTNQTSMYLCASRKTGGTYEQYFGPGTRLTVT.

The gene calls are TRBV4-2 and TRBJ2-7; 7 positions match TRBD1. The V segment lost 0 bases and the J segment 3 bases; nucleotides outside the gene matches: 5. This CDR3 comprises 15 residues. CDR1 and CDR2 (germline): LGHNA, YNFKEQ. CDR3 sequence: CASSQDQGGHYEQYF. The CDR3 region has the DNA TGTGCCAGCAGCCAAGATCAAGGGGGCCACTACGAGCAGTACTTC.

The chain uses TRBV19 and TRBJ2-1; D ambiguous. Deletions cut 3 bases from V and 8 bases from J, with 8 bases between. Germline CDR1 LNHDA, CDR2 SQIVND (reference sequence). The CDR3 totals 12 residues. This chain's CDR3 is CASSMRLDEQFF. In nucleotides, the CDR3 is TGTGCCAGTAGTATGAGACTGGATGAGCAGTTCTTC. The whole variable domain, remainder taken from reference TRBV19 and TRBJ2-1, is DGGITQSPKYLFRKEGQNVTLSCEQNLNHDAMYWYRQDPGQGLRLIYYSQIVNDFQKGDIAEGYSVSREKKESFPLTVTSAQKNPTAFYLCASSMRLDEQFFGPGTRLTVL.

The CDR3 DNA is TGTGCCAGCAGGGATGGACAGACAAATCAGCCCCAGCATTTT. It codes for CASRDGQTNQPQHF. The V call is TRBV3-1 (or the pseudogene TRBV3-2), the J call TRBJ1-5, with a possible D match to TRBD1 (6 bases). V shed 6 bases and J shed 4 bases, with 13 bases lying between them. The CDR3 spans 14 residues. CDR1 LGHDT and CDR2 YNNKEL come from the germline V gene (reference sequence).

On this clone itself: Other DNA sequences of this sample code for an identical CDR3. The chain joins TRBV5-4 to TRBJ2-1; weak D call: TRBD2 (6 bases). V was pared by 1 base and J by 0 bases, with 8 bases between. Germline V lookup: CDR1 SGHNT, CDR2 YYREEE (reference sequence). This CDR3 has 15 residues. The CDR3 DNA follows: TGTGCCAGCAGCTTGACTAGCTCCTCCTACAATGAGCAGTTCTTC. Its translation is CASSLTSSSYNEQFF.